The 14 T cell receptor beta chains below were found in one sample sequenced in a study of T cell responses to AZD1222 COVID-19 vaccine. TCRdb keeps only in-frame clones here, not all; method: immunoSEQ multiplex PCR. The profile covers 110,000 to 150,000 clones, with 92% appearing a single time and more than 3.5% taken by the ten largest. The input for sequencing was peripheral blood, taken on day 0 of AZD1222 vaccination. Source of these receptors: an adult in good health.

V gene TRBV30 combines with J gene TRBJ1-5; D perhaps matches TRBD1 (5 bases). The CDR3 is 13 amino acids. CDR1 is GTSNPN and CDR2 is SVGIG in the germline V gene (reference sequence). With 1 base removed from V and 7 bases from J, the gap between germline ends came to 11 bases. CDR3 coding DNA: TGTGCCTGGAGTGGGGGGGATGACCAGCCCCAGCATTTT. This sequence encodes CAWSGGDDQPQHF.

CDR3 bases: TGTGCCAGCAGTTTGGGACAGTTCTACGAGCAGTACTTC. Its protein product is CASSLGQFYEQYF. The chain uses TRBV27 and TRBJ2-7, with 7 bases identical to TRBD1. V lost 3 bases to trimming and J lost 3 bases; unmatched junction nucleotides: 2. Germline values: CDR1 MNHEY, CDR2 SMNVEV (reference sequence). CDR3 length equals 13 residues.

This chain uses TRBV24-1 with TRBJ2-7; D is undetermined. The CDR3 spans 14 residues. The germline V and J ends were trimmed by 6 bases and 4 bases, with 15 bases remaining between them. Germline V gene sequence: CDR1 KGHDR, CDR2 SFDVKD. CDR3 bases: TGTGCCACCAGTAGCAGCACCCCAACTTACGAGCAGTACTTC. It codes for CATSSSTPTYEQYF.

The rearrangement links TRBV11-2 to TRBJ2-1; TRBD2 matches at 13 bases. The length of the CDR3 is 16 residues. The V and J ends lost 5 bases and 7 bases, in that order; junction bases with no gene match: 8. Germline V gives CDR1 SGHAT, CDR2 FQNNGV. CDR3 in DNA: TGTGCCAGCAGCAGAGGACTAGCGGGAGATGGAAATGAGCAGTTCTTC. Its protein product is CASSRGLAGDGNEQFF. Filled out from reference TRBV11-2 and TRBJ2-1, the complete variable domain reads EAGVAQSPRYKIIEKRQSVAFWCNPISGHATLYWYQQILGQGPKLLIQFQNNGVVDDSQLPKDRFSAERLKGVDSTLKIQPAKLEDSAVYLCASSRGLAGDGNEQFFGPGTRLTVL.

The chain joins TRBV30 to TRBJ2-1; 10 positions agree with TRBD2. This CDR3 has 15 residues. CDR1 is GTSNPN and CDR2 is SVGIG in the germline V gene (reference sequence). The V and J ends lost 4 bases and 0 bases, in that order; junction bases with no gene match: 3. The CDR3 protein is CAWTPSGSSYNEQFF. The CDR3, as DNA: TGTGCCTGGACCCCTAGCGGGAGCTCCTACAATGAGCAGTTCTTC.

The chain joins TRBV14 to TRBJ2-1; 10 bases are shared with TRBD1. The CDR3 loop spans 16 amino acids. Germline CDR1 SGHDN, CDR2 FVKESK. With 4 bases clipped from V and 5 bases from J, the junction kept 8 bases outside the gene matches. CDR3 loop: CASSRIPGQGNNEQFF. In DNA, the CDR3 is TGTGCCAGCAGCCGCATTCCGGGACAGGGGAACAATGAGCAGTTCTTC.

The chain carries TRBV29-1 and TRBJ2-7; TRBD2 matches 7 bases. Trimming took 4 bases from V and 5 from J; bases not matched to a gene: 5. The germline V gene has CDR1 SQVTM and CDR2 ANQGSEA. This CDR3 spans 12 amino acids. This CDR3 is CSVVRGGNEQYF. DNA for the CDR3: TGCAGCGTTGTAAGGGGAGGGAACGAGCAGTACTTC.

The CDR3 coding sequence is TGTGCCAGCAGCTTAGCGCGGGGGGCGGCTGAAAAACTGTTTTTT. This translates into CASSLARGAAEKLFF. This sequence joins TRBV7-7 and TRBJ1-4, with a weak D call TRBD1 (6 bases). The germline V gene has CDR1 SSHAT and CDR2 FNYEAQ (reference sequence). The V and J ends lost 0 bases and 7 bases respectively, with 12 bases between them. The CDR3 runs 15 residues.

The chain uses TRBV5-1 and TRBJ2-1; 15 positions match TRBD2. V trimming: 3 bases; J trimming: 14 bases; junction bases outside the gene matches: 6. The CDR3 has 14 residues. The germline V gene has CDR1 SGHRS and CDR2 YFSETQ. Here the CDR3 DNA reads TGCGCCAGCAGCTCGGGACTAGCGGGAGGCCAGGAGTTCTTC. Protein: CASSSGLAGGQEFF.

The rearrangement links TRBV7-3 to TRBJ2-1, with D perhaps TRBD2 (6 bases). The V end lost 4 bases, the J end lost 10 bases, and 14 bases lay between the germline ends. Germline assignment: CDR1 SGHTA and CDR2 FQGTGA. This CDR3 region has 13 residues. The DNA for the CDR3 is TGTGCCAGCAGCTGGACTAACTGGCAGGAGCAGTTCTTC. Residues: CASSWTNWQEQFF.

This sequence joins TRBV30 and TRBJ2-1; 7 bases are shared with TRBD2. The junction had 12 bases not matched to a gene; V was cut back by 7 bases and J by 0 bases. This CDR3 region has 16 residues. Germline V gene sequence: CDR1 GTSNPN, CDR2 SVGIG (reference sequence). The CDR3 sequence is CAFQSETSSSYNEQFF. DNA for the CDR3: TGTGCCTTCCAATCCGAGACTAGCAGCTCCTACAATGAGCAGTTCTTC.

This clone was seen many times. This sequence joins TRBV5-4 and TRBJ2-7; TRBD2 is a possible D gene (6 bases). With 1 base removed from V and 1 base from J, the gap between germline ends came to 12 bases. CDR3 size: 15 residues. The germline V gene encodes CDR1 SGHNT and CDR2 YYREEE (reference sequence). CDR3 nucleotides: TGTGCCAGCAGCTTGCGCCTAGCGCCTTCCTACGAGCAGTACTTC. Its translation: CASSLRLAPSYEQYF.

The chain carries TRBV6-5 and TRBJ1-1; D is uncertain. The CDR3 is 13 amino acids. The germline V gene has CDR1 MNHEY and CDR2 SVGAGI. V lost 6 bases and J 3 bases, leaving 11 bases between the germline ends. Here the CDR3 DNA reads TGTGCCAGCAGCAACGAGGTTTACACTGAAGCTTTCTTT. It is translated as CASSNEVYTEAFF.

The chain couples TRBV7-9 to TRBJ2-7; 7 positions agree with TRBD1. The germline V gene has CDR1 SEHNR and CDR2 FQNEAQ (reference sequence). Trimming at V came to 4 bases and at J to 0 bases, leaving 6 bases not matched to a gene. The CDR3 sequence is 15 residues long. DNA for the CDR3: TGTGCCAGCAGCTCAACCGGGACAGACTCCTACGAGCAGTACTTC. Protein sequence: CASSSTGTDSYEQYF.